The 17 T cell receptor beta chains reported below all come from one sample, sequenced in a study of blood T cell repertoires in COVID-19. The protocol was immunoSEQ multiplex PCR, while the TCRdb copy is restricted to in-frame clones and leaves out a portion. The sample has 300,000 or so clones, 80% to 90% seen once. Sequenced sample: peripheral blood. Receptors originate from a woman in her 50s who had recovered from COVID-19.

The V and J genes are TRBV5-1 and TRBJ2-3; TRBD2 agrees at 8 bases. The germline V gene has CDR1 SGHRS and CDR2 YFSETQ. With V trimmed by 0 bases and J by 6 bases, 6 bases remained unmatched. The CDR3 contains 15 residues. CDR3 DNA: TGCGCCAGCAGCTTGGTAGCGGGAACTCGCGATACGCAGTATTTT. Translation gives CASSLVAGTRDTQYF.

CDR3 protein: CASRRVGGEKLFF. The CDR3 region has the DNA TGTGCCAGCCGCCGGGTGGGGGGTGAAAAACTGTTTTTT. The chain combines TRBV7-9 with TRBJ1-4, with a tentative D call TRBD1 (5 bases). This CDR3 spans 13 amino acids. Per the germline V gene, CDR1 is SEHNR and CDR2 is FQNEAQ (reference sequence). Trimming removed 8 bases at V and 7 bases at J, with 14 bases between.

The chain joins TRBV20-1 to TRBJ2-1; TRBD2 agrees at 8 bases. Germline V CDR1 and CDR2: DFQATT, SNEGSKA (reference sequence). The CDR3 is made up of 10 amino acids. After removal of 6 bases from V and 14 bases from J, the junction contained 6 bases not matched to a gene. The CDR3 nucleotides are TGCAGTGCCAAACGGGAGGGGGAGTTCTTC. This encodes CSAKREGEFF.

The chain uses TRBV6-5 and TRBJ2-7, with 9 bases aligning to TRBD2. The CDR3 contains 15 residues. After removal of 2 bases from V and 5 bases from J, the junction contained 7 bases not matched to a gene. Germline CDR1 MNHEY, CDR2 SVGAGI. Here the CDR3 DNA reads TGTGCCAGCAGTTACGTCGGCGGGAGGGCCCACGAGCAGTACTTC. Protein: CASSYVGGRAHEQYF.

The chain carries TRBV25-1 and TRBJ1-2, with 8 bases fitting TRBD1. V shed 1 base and J 6 bases; nucleotides not matched to a gene: 4. This CDR3 region has 14 residues. The germline gives CDR1 MGHDK, CDR2 SYGVNS. The CDR3 DNA reads TGTGCCAGCAGTGAATGGACAGGGAGGCATGGCTACACCTTC. Translating gives CASSEWTGRHGYTF.

This sequence joins TRBV21-1 and TRBJ2-2; the D call in the table, TRBD2, was not verified against the DNA. TRBV21-1 is annotated as a pseudogene. The CDR3 is 17 amino acids. The CDR3 is CASSKDPAGVDAGELFF. DNA for the CDR3: TGTGCCAGCAGCAAAGACCCAGCGGGAGTGGATGCCGGGGAGCTGTTTTTT.

The rearrangement links TRBV28 to TRBJ1-2, with a tentative D call TRBD1 (6 bases). V lost 5 bases to trimming and J lost 8 bases, with 15 bases between them. This CDR3 spans 13 amino acids. Per germline, CDR1 MDHEN and CDR2 SYDVKM. CDR3 DNA sequence: TGTGCCAGCAGTATGGACAGACCTCGGGGCTACACCTTC. Amino acids: CASSMDRPRGYTF.

The chain combines TRBV7-9 with TRBJ1-3; no firm D call. V lost 5 bases and J lost 2, with 7 bases in between. CDR1 is SEHNR and CDR2 is FQNEAQ in the germline V gene (reference sequence). CDR3 length: 13 amino acids. This CDR3 reads CASSPPAGNTIYF. In nucleotides, the CDR3 is TGTGCCAGCAGCCCCCCGGCTGGAAACACCATATATTTT.

The chain joins TRBV7-9 to TRBJ2-1, with a weak D call TRBD2 (5 bases). This CDR3 is 14 amino acids long. Germline CDR1 SEHNR, CDR2 FQNEAQ (reference sequence). Trimming removed 1 base at V and 5 bases at J, with 9 bases between. This CDR3 reads CASSLVQRNNEQFF. As DNA, the CDR3 is TGTGCCAGCAGCTTAGTTCAGCGGAACAATGAGCAGTTCTTC.

The chain uses TRBV28 and TRBJ1-5, with D tentatively TRBD1 (5 bases). V was trimmed by 8 bases and J by 5 bases, leaving 13 bases between them. The length of the CDR3 is 13 residues. Germline V gives CDR1 MDHEN, CDR2 SYDVKM. In DNA form, the CDR3 reads TGTGCCAGCGGGGGGGAGGTCCATCAGCCCCAGCATTTT. It encodes CASGGEVHQPQHF.

This chain links TRBV5-6 with TRBJ2-1; 8 nucleotides agree with TRBD2. The CDR3 extends over 17 amino acids. Germline V CDR1 and CDR2: SGHDT, YYEEEE. Trimming at V came to 4 bases and at J to 4 bases, leaving 13 bases not matched to a gene. In nucleotides, the CDR3 is TGTGCCAGCAGCAGGGTTGGCTCTGCGGGGGGATACAATGAGCAGTTCTTC. Its translation is CASSRVGSAGGYNEQFF.

V usage is TRBV28 and J usage is TRBJ1-3; 9 bases agree with TRBD1. The V gene's germline CDR1 is MDHEN and CDR2 SYDVKM. V dropped 8 bases and J dropped 2; count of bases not matched to a gene: 10. The CDR3 totals 16 residues. The CDR3 spells CASGWTGENTGNTIYF. The DNA of the CDR3 is TGTGCCAGCGGATGGACAGGGGAGAATACTGGAAACACCATATATTTT.

The V gene is TRBV28, the J gene TRBJ1-2; 7 bases align to TRBD1. CDR1 is MDHEN and CDR2 is SYDVKM in the germline V gene. Trimming took 4 bases from V and 4 from J; bases not matched to a gene: 9. This CDR3 is built from 15 residues. The CDR3 loop is CASSSGQPIIYGYTF. In DNA, the CDR3 is TGTGCCAGCAGTTCGGGACAGCCTATTATCTATGGCTACACCTTC.

The chain joins TRBV19 to TRBJ2-4, with unresolved D. Germline V lookup: CDR1 LNHDA, CDR2 SQIVND (reference sequence). This CDR3 contains 15 residues. V lost 3 bases to trimming and J lost 1 base, with 10 bases between them. The CDR3 sequence is CASSINPGAKNIQYF. The CDR3 coding sequence is TGTGCCAGTAGTATTAATCCCGGGGCCAAAAACATTCAGTACTTC.

This clone was seen just once. V and J are TRBV5-6 and TRBJ1-2; D is possibly TRBD1 (5 bases). Trimming removed 4 bases from V and 1 base from J, with 17 bases in between. From germline, CDR1 is SGHDT and CDR2 YYEEEE. This CDR3 region has 16 residues. Here the CDR3 reads CASSTRETQGNYGYTF. DNA for the CDR3: TGTGCCAGCAGCACAAGAGAAACCCAGGGTAACTATGGCTACACCTTC.

This rearrangement joins TRBV6-2 or TRBV6-3 to TRBJ2-7; no firm D call. CDR3 length: 13 residues. From germline, CDR1 is MNHEY and CDR2 SVGEGT. V was trimmed by 5 bases and J by 6 bases, leaving 14 bases between them. DNA of the CDR3: TGTGCCAGCAGTCCAACAAAGCGAACCGAGCAGTACTTC. It codes for CASSPTKRTEQYF.

The chain combines TRBV12-3 or TRBV12-4 with TRBJ2-5, with 7 bases that match TRBD1. The V and J ends lost 5 bases and 4 bases, in that order; junction bases with no gene match: 4. This CDR3 contains 13 residues. This CDR3 reads CASSARQGETQYF. In nucleotides, the CDR3 is TGTGCCAGCAGTGCCCGACAGGGAGAGACCCAGTACTTC.